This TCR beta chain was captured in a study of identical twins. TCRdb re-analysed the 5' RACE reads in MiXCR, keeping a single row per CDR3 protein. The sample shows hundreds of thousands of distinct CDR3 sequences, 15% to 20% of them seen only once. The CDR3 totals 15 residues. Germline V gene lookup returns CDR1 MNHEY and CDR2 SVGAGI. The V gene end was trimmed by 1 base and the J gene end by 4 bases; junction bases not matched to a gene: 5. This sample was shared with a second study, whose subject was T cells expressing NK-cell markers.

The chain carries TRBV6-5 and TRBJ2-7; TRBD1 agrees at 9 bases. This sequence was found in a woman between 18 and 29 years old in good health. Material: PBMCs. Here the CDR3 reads CASSYYGQGTYEQYF. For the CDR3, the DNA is TGTGCCAGCAGTTACTACGGACAGGGGACTTACGAGCAGTACTTC.